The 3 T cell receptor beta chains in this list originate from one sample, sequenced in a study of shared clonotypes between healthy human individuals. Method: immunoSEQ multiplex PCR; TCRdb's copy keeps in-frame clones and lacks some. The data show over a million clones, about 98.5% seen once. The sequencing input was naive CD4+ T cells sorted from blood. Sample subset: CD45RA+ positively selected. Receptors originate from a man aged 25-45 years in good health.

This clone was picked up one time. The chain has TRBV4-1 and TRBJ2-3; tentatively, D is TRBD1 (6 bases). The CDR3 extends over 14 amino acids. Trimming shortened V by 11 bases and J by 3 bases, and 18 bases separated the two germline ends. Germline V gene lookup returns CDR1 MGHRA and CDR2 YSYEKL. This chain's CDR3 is CASSPSGVTDTQYF. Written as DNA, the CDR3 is TGCGCCTCTTCGCCTTCAGGGGTTACAGATACGCAGTATTTT.

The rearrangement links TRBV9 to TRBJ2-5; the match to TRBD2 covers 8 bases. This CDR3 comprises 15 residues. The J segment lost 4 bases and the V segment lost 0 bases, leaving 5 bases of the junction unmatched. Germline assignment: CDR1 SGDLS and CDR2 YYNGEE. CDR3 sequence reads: CASSVGIAGSETQYF. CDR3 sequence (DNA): TGTGCCAGCAGCGTAGGTATAGCGGGATCAGAGACCCAGTACTTC.

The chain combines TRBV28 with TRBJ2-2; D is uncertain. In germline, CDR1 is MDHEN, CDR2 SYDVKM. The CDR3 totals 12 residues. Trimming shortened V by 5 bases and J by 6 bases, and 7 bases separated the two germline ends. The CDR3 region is CASSPPPGELFF. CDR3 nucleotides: TGTGCCAGCAGTCCGCCCCCCGGGGAGCTGTTTTTT. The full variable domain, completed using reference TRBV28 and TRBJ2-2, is DVKVTQSSRYLVKRTGEKVFLECVQDMDHENMFWYRQDPGLGLRLIYFSYDVKMKEKGDIPEGYSVSREKKERFSLILESASTNQTSMYLCASSPPPGELFFGEGSRLTVL.